The entry below describes one T cell receptor (beta chain). Its binding antigen is unknown. The record has no base qualities; no much larger clone is one base away. In light of the paper, this sample's treatment or condition label describes: live attenuated yellow fever vaccine strain. At each blood-draw timepoint, two biological replicates of bulk PBMCs were collected. A standard Ficoll-Paque protocol was used to isolate PBMCs from peripheral blood. TriZol was used to extract RNA from bulk PBMCs, from CD4 and CD8 fractions, and from dextramer-positive and dextramer-negative fractions. CDR1 SQVTM and CDR2 ANQGSEA are derived from the germline V gene. The CDR3 contains 14 residues, cysteine and phenylalanine counted. Only the CDR3 portion is preserved as DNA: 42 bases, with reading frame beginning at the first base. V is shortened by 4 bases, J by 4 bases, and the region joining them spans 14 bases.

Synthesis of TCR cDNA relied on 5'RACE template switching, a step that introduced a universal primer site along with unique molecular identifiers. Priming of cDNA synthesis was performed from both the TCR alpha and TCR beta constant segments. Two PCR steps were used to amplify libraries, with sample barcodes and sequencing adapters being added in the second step. Sequencing of libraries was done on Illumina HiSeq 2500 (2x100 bp) or NovaSeq (2x150 bp). The original pipeline was this. MIGEC handled demultiplexing of reads and collapsing into UMI consensus sequences, while MiXCR performed V(D)J alignment. Using edgeR on replicate PBMC samples, clonotypes were called vaccine-responding if FDR was below 0.01 and the log2 fold change was above 5 up to day 15. Each bulk clonotype received a CD4 or CD8 identity based on whether the sequenced CD4 or CD8 repertoire contained that clonotype at higher abundance. TCRdb cleaned the public reads at Q25 with fastp, built clones with MiXCR and kept in-frame beta chains. One record per CDR3 amino acid sequence lists the most common genes and DNA. V and J calls and clone size were set by TCRdb, not the authors. The sample data list about 630,000 distinct CDR3 sequences, and approximately 13% of these were observed just once. The top ten clonotypes cover around 14% of the sample.

This entry comes from a study of T cells after yellow fever vaccination (dated by TCRdb to the late 2010s). General notes on the study: The SMART-Seq v4 Ultra Low Input RNA kit was used to prepare libraries from fractions with low cell numbers. Two healthy male donors, one aged 18 to 30 and one aged 30 to 40 years, made up the cohort. Bulk PBMC replicates and cell subsets were isolated from blood drawn at multiple timepoints before and after both primary and secondary immunization. Bulk TCR alpha and beta repertoires were sequenced longitudinally to track T-cell clones before and after primary and booster YFV17D yellow fever vaccination.

Results and caveats for the whole study, not just this receptor: Because the study included only a couple of donors, the extent to which the findings can be generalized is limited. A small fraction of clonotypes showed up in both the CD4 and CD8 compartments, probably as a result of convergent recombination. The secondary T-cell response was weaker than the primary response but faster, peaking on day 5 instead of day 15. Computational filtering was needed because FACS-sorted repertoires could contain abundant contaminating clonotypes from the bulk population. After the booster, most of the clones that had expanded following primary vaccination were detected again (just under 97% of CD4 and around 88% of CD8), which suggests that memory was broadly maintained.

The chain joins TRBV29-1 to TRBJ2-1; a weak D assignment points to TRBD2 (5 bases agree). Specimen: PBMCs, collected on the day of the yellow fever booster vaccination. The TCR comes from a man between 25 and 39 years old who received the YFV17D yellow fever vaccine. This receptor carries the CDR3 CSVVRTPGYNEQFF. The DNA sequence follows: TGCAGCGTTGTCAGGACCCCGGGATACAATGAGCAGTTCTTC.